This record looks at one T cell receptor beta chain sequence and its context. Its target is not known. Sequenced by immunoSEQ multiplex PCR; TCRdb stores in-frame clones only, minus some. This sample has more than 65,000 clones, with 80% found just once. This sample stems from a study of early stage breast cancer tumors. The overall study: The ER+/PR+/HER2- tumors included 7 to 9 ductal and a handful of lobular carcinomas.

Study-wide points: Compared with adjacent normal breast tissue, tumors showed 2 to 2.5-fold greater T cell density and higher clonality.

The CDR3 is made up of 13 amino acids. Trimming took 6 bases from V and 5 from J, leaving 13 bases between them. In germline, CDR1 is SGHAT, CDR2 FQNNGV. The sample comprised blood. The rearrangement joins TRBV11-2 to TRBJ2-5; possible D gene TRBD2, 6 bases. The receptor was derived from a person aged 35 to 50 with breast cancer. The CDR3: CASRTRFEETQYF. The CDR3 DNA reads as TGTGCCAGCAGGACTAGATTCGAGGAGACCCAGTACTTC.